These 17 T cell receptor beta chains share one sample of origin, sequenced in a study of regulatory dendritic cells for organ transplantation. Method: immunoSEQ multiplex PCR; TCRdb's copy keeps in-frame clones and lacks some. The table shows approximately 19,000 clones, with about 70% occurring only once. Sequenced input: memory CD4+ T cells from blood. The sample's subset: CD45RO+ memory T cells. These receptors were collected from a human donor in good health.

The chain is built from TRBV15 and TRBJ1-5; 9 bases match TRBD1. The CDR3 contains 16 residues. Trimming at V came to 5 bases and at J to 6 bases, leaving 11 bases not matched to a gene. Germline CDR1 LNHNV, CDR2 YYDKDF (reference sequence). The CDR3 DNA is TGTGCCACCAGCCCGTCGGACAGGGGCGTCCGTCAGCCCCAGCATTTT. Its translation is CATSPSDRGVRQPQHF.

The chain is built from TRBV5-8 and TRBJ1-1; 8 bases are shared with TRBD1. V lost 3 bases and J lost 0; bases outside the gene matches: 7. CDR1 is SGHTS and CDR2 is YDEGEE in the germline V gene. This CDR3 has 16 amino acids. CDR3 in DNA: TGTGCCAGCAGCTCCGGGACAGGCCTAGTGAACACTGAAGCTTTCTTT. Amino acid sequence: CASSSGTGLVNTEAFF.

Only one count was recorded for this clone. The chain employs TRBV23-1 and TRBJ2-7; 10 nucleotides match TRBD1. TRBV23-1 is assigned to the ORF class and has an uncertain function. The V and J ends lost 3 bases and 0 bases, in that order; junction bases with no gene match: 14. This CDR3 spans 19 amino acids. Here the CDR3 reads CASSQRVRTGGVSSYEQYF. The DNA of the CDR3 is TGCGCCAGCAGTCAGAGGGTTAGGACAGGGGGAGTGAGCTCCTACGAGCAGTACTTC.

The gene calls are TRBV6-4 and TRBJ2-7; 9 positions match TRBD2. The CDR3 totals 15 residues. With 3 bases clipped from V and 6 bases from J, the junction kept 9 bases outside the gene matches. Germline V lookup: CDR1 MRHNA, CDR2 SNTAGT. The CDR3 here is CASSEVQRGVGEQYF. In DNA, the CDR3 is TGTGCCAGCAGTGAAGTGCAGCGGGGGGTAGGCGAGCAGTACTTC.

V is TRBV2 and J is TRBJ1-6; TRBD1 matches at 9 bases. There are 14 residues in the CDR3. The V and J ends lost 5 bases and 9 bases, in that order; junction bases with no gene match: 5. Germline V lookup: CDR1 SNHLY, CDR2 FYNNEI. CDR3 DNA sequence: TGTGCCAGCAGTCCAGACAGGGGGGCTTCACCCCTCCACTTT. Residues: CASSPDRGASPLHF.

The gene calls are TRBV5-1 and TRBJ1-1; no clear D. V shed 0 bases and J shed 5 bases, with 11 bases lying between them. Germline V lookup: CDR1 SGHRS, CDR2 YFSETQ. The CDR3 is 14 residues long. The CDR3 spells CASSLDGVRTEAFF. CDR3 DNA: TGCGCCAGCAGCTTGGACGGGGTGAGGACTGAAGCTTTCTTT. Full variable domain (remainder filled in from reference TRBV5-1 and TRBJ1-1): KAGVTQTPRYLIKTRGQQVTLSCSPISGHRSVSWYQQTPGQGLQFLFEYFSETQRNKGNFPGRFSGRQFSNSRSEMNVSTLELGDSALYLCASSLDGVRTEAFFGQGTRLTVV.

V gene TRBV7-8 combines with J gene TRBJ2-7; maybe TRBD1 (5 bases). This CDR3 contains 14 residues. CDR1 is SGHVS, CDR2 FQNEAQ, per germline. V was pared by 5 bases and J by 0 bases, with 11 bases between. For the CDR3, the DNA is TGTGCCAGCAGCACCAGGGTGGCCTCCTACGAGCAGTACTTC. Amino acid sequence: CASSTRVASYEQYF. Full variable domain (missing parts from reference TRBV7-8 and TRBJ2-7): GAGVSQSPRYKVAKRGQDVALRCDPISGHVSLFWYQQALGQGPEFLTYFQNEAQLDKSGLPSDRFFAERPEGSVSTLKIQRTQQEDSAVYLCASSTRVASYEQYFGPGTRLTVT.

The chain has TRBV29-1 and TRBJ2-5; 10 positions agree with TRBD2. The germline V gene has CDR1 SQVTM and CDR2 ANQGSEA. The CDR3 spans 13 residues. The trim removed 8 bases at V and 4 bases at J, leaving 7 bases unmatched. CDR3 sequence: CSLQRGGVETQYF. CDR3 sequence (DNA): TGCAGCCTCCAGCGGGGGGGCGTAGAGACCCAGTACTTC. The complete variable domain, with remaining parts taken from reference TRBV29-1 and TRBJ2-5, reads SAVISQKPSRDICQRGTSLTIQCQVDSQVTMMFWYRQQPGQSLTLIATANQGSEATYESGFVIDKFPISRPNLTFSTLTVSNMSPEDSSIYLCSLQRGGVETQYFGPGTRLLVL.

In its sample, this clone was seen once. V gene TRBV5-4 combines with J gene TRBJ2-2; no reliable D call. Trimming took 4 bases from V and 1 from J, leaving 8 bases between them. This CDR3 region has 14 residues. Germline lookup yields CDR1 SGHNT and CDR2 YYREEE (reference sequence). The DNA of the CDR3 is TGTGCCAGCAGCCTGGTAAAGAACACCGGGGAGCTGTTTTTT. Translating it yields CASSLVKNTGELFF.

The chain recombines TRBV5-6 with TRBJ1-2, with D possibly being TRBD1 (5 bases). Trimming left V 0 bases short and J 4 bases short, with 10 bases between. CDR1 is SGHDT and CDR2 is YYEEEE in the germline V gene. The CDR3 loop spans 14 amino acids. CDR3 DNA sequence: TGTGCCAGCAGCTTGGACGTGACAGCCTATGGCTACACCTTC. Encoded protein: CASSLDVTAYGYTF.

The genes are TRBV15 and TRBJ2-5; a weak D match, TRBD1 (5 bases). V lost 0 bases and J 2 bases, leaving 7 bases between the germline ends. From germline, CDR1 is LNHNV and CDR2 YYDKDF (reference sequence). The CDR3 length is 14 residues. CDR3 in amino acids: CATSRDRQQETQYF. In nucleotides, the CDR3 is TGTGCCACCAGCAGAGACCGACAGCAAGAGACCCAGTACTTC.

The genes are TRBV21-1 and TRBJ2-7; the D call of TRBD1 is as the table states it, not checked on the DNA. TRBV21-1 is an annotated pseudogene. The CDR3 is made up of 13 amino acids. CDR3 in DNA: TGTGCCAGCAGACGGGACAGACCCTACGAGCAGTACTTC. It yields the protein CASRRDRPYEQYF.

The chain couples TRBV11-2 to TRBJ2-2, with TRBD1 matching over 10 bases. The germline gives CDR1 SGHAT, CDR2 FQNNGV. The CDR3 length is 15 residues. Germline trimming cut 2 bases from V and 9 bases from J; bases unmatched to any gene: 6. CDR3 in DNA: TGTGCCAGCAGCTTATGGGGGACAGGGGACCGGGAGCTGTTTTTT. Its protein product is CASSLWGTGDRELFF.

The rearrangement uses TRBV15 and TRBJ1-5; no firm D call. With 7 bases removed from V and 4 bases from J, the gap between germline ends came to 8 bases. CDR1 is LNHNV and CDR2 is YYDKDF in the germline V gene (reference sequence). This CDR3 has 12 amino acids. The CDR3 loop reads CATTAGNQPQHF. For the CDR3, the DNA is TGTGCCACCACCGCCGGTAATCAGCCCCAGCATTTT. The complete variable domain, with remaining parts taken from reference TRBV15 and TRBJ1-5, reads DAMVIQNPRYQVTQFGKPVTLSCSQTLNHNVMYWYQQKSSQAPKLLFHYYDKDFNNEADTPDNFQSRRPNTSFCFLDIRSPGLGDTAMYLCATTAGNQPQHFGDGTRLSIL.

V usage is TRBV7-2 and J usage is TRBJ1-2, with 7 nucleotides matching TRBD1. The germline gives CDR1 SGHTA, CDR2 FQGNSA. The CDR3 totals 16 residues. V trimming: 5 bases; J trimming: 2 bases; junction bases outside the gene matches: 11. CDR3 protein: CASSQTTGALNYGYTF. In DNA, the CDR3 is TGTGCCAGCAGCCAAACCACAGGGGCCTTAAACTATGGCTACACCTTC.

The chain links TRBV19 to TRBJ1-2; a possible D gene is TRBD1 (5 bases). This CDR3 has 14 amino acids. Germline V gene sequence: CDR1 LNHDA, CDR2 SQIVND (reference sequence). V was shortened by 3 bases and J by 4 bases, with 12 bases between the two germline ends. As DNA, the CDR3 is TGTGCCAGTAGTATTACAGGCAACGGCTATGGCTACACCTTC. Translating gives CASSITGNGYGYTF.

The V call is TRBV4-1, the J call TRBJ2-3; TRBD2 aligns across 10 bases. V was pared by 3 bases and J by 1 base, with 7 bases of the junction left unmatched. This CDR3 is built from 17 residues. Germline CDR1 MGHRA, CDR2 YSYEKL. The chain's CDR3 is CASSQALLAGGTDTQYF. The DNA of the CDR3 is TGCGCCAGCAGCCAGGCCCTTCTAGCGGGGGGCACAGATACGCAGTATTTT.